This is a list of T cell receptor beta chains from one sample in a study of early stage breast cancer tumors. Libraries were prepared by immunoSEQ multiplex PCR; TCRdb keeps only in-frame clonotypes and omits some of them. The data hold fewer than 70,000 clones, with about 85% observed a single time. Sequenced: blood. The source is a person aged 35-49 years with breast cancer. The CDR3 runs from the conserved cysteine through the conserved F or W. A D gene is named only where the DNA matches it firmly. Size tells how often a clone was seen (once, few, many) or the class of an expanded clone, and some rows leave it out.

NA	TRBV18	few	TRBJ2-7	TGTGCCAGCTCACCACCAACAGATACCTACGAGCAGTACTTC	CASSPPTDTYEQYF
NA	TRBV9	NA	TRBJ2-2	TGTGCCAGCAGCCAGGACTACGCGAACACCGGGGAGCTGTTTTTT	CASSQDYANTGELFF
TRBD2	TRBV19	NA	TRBJ2-7	TGTGCCAGTAGGCTTACCCTTACTAGCGGGGAGAAGTACGAGCAGTACTTC	CASRLTLTSGEKYEQYF
NA	TRBV29-1	once	TRBJ2-5	TGCAGCGTTGATAGTCAGTTACAAGAGACCCAGTACTTC	CSVDSQLQETQYF
TRBD1	TRBV2	NA	TRBJ1-4	TGTGCCAGCAGTGACCGGGACAGGGGGTTGTTTTACGGTAATGAAAAACTGTTTTTT	CASSDRDRGLFYGNEKLFF
TRBD1	TRBV28	NA	TRBJ1-1	TGTGCCAGCACCCGGGGACAGGGTCTAGGATACAATGAAGCTTTCTTT	CASTRGQGLGYNEAFF
TRBD1	TRBV29-1	NA	TRBJ1-2	TGCAGCGTCGCGGACAGGGTAGATTCTTATGGCTACACCTTC	CSVADRVDSYGYTF
TRBD2	TRBV6-1	NA	TRBJ2-3	TGTGCCAGCAGTGCGGGGGGGCGGGATACGCAGTATTTT	CASSAGGRDTQYF
TRBD1	TRBV29-1	NA	TRBJ1-2	TGCAGCGTAGCTACAGGGGGCGCGGCGGGCTACACCTTC	CSVATGGAAGYTF
NA	TRBV5-6	NA	TRBJ2-3	TGTGCCAGCAGTCCGGGGTGGGAAGTCTCAGATACGCAGTATTTT	CASSPGWEVSDTQYF
NA	TRBV28	NA	TRBJ1-1	TGTGCCAGCAGTTTACGGGGTTTAAGGTCTTTCTTT	CASSLRGLRSFF
NA	TRBV19	NA	TRBJ1-2	TGTGCCAGTAGCCCGGAGGCTCTCTATGGCTACACCTTC	CASSPEALYGYTF
NA	TRBV7-6	NA	TRBJ2-1	TGTGCCAGCAGCTTAGGCACAGATTCCTACAATGAGCAGTTCTTC	CASSLGTDSYNEQFF
NA	TRBV7-3	NA	TRBJ2-5	TGTGCCAGCAGCCCCGGTGGGGGTCGTTTGGAGACCCAGTACTTC	CASSPGGGRLETQYF
TRBD2	TRBV5-4	once	TRBJ2-6	TGTGCCAGCAGCCCTTTAGCGGGGAGCTCTGGGGCCAACGTCCTGACTTTC	CASSPLAGSSGANVLTF
NA	TRBV5-1	few	TRBJ2-2	TGCGCCAGCAGCTTTCTAGCGTCCACCGGGGAGCTGTTTTTT	CASSFLASTGELFF
NA	TRBV7-3	few	TRBJ2-7	TGTGCCAGCAGCTTAAACCCCTACGAGCAGTACTTC	CASSLNPYEQYF
NA	TRBV2	NA	TRBJ1-4	TGTGCCAGCAGTGATCCGGGAGGGGGGTTTAATGAAAAACTGTTTTTT	CASSDPGGGFNEKLFF
NA	TRBV6-1	NA	TRBJ1-4	TGTGCCAGCAGAGCCGGACCGTCAACTAATGAAAAACTGTTTTTT	CASRAGPSTNEKLFF
NA	TRBV21-1	few	TRBJ2-5	TGTGCCAGCAGCAAATCAAATCCCTTTCCAGAGACCCAGTACTTC	CASSKSNPFPETQYF
NA	TRBV18	once	TRBJ2-7	TGTGCCAGCTCACCCGCGGCCAATTCTAGGGACGAGCAGTACTTC	CASSPAANSRDEQYF
NA	TRBV5-6	NA	TRBJ2-7	TGTGCCAGCAGCTTGGACAGGCCCAGGGGCGAGCAGTACTTC	CASSLDRPRGEQYF
NA	TRBV11-3	NA	TRBJ2-1	TGTGCCAGCAGCTTGAGGAGCTCCTACAATGAGCAGTTCTTC	CASSLRSSYNEQFF
NA	TRBV4-1	few	TRBJ1-5	TGCGCCAGCAGCCAAGAAGAGGGGTTACCGAATCAGCCCCAGCATTTT	CASSQEEGLPNQPQHF
NA	TRBV7-9	NA	TRBJ1-5	TGTGCCAGCAGCTTAAGCCACAATCAGCCCCAGCATTTT	CASSLSHNQPQHF
NA	TRBV6-1	NA	TRBJ1-2	TGTGCCAGCAGTGACAGGGTACGGAACTATGGCTACACCTTC	CASSDRVRNYGYTF
NA	TRBV10-2	NA	TRBJ2-1	TGCGCCAGCAGCCTCGGGGATACCTACAATGAGCAGTTCTTC	CASSLGDTYNEQFF
NA	TRBV11-2	NA	TRBJ2-7	TGTGCCAGCAGCTTAGCGGGCAGGTCCTACGAGCAGTACTTC	CASSLAGRSYEQYF
NA	TRBV19	NA	TRBJ2-3	TGTGCCAGAGATGTGTTCGGGACATCTAGCACAGATACGCAGTATTTT	CARDVFGTSSTDTQYF